This TCR beta chain derives from a study of patients and donors after allogeneic stem cell transplantation. In TCRdb, the RT-PCR reads were re-called with MiXCR into one record per CDR3 protein. The repertoire has hundreds of thousands of distinct CDR3 sequences, 16% of them found once; the top ten carry over 6%. V lost 0 bases and J lost 7, with 12 bases in between. Germline loops: CDR1 LGHDT, CDR2 YNNKEL (reference sequence). The CDR3 length is 14 residues. This clonotype showed up just a few times. The receptor was derived from a human donor who was either an allogeneic HSCT recipient or a stem cell or donor lymphocyte infusion donor (not recorded which). It is not recorded whose cells these are; they may come from a transplant donor. Sequencing input: blood, either unsorted or a sorted T cell fraction (not recorded which). The rearrangement uses TRBV3-1 and TRBJ2-5; D is unresolved. The CDR3 spells CASSQEDGVRTQYF. The DNA of the CDR3 is TGTGCCAGCAGCCAAGAGGACGGTGTAAGGACCCAGTACTTC.